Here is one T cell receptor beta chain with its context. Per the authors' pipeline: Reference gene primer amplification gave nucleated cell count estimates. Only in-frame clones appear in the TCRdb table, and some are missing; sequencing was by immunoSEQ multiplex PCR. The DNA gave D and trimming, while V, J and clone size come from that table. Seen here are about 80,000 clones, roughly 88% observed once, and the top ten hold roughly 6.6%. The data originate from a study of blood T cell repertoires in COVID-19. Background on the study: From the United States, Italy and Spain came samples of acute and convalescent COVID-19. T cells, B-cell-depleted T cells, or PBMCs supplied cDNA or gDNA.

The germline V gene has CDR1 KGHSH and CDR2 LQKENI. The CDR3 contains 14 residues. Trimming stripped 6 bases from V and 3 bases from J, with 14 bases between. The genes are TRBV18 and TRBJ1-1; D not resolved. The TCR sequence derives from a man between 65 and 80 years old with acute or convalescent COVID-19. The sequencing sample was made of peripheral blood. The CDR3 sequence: CASSLGSRDTEAFF. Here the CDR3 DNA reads TGTGCCAGCTCGCTCGGCAGTCGGGACACTGAAGCTTTCTTT.